Following are 3 T cell receptor beta chains from one sample sequenced in a study of human T cells and chemical hapten exposure. MiXCR, applied by TCRdb to the RACE reads, yields one record per CDR3 protein. This table holds 190,000 or so distinct CDR3 sequences, 20% to 25% found once. The time point denotes: patch test 3, about 24 weeks after DPC sensitization. Documented treatment: therapeutic diphenylcyclopropenone sensitization with weekly scalp DPC. The material sequenced was whole blood, taken in connection with sensitization to the hapten diphenylcyclopropenone (DPC). These receptors were taken from a woman between 40 and 50 years old with alopecia areata. Some clones in this sample may be carry-over from other donors' samples.

The chain is built from TRBV7-2 and TRBJ2-1; D unresolved. CDR1 and CDR2 from the germline V gene are SGHTA and FQGNSA. V was clipped by 5 bases and J by 8 bases, with 10 bases between them. The length of the CDR3 is 12 residues. Here the CDR3 DNA reads TGTGCCAGCAGCGCCCGTGCGCATGAGCAGTTCTTC. Its protein is CASSARAHEQFF.

The chain couples TRBV6-2 or TRBV6-3 to TRBJ1-4; TRBD1 matches at 7 bases. The CDR3 length is 14 residues. Germline V gene lookup returns CDR1 MNHEY and CDR2 SVGEGT. Germline trimming cut 4 bases from V and 5 bases from J; bases unmatched to any gene: 4. The CDR3 here is CASSSGTANEKLFF. The CDR3 DNA sequence: TGTGCCAGCAGTTCCGGGACAGCAAATGAAAAACTGTTTTTT.

There are many counts of this clonotype. The chain is built from TRBV5-4 and TRBJ2-1; 10 bases fit TRBD2. The V and J ends lost 5 bases and 7 bases, in that order; junction bases with no gene match: 9. In germline, CDR1 is SGHNT, CDR2 YYREEE (reference sequence). The CDR3 consists of 15 residues. The CDR3 spells CASSPRGLAWNEQFF. DNA for the CDR3: TGTGCCAGCAGTCCTAGGGGACTAGCGTGGAATGAGCAGTTCTTC.